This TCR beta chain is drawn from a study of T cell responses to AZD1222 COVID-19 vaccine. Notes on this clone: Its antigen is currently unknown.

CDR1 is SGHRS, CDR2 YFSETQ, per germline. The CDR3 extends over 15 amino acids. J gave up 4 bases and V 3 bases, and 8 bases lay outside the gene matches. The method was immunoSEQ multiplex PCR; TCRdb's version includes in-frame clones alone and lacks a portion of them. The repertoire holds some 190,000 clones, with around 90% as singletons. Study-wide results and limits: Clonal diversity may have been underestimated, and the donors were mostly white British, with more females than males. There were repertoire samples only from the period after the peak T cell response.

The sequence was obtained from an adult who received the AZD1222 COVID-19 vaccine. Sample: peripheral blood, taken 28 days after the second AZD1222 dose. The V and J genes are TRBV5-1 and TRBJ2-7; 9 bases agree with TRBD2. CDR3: CASSSAASGDYEQYF. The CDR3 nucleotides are TGCGCCAGCAGCTCCGCGGCTAGCGGGGATTACGAGCAGTACTTC.